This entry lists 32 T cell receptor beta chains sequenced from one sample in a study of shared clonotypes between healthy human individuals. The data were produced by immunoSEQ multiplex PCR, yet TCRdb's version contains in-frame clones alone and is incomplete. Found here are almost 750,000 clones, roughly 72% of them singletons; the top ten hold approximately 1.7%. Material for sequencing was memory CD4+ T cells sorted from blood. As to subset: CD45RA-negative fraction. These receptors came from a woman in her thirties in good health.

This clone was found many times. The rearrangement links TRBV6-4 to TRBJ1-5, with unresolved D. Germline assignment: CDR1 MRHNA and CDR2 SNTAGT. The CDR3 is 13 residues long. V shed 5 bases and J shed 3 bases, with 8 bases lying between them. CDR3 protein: CASSLSDNQPQHF. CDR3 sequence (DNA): TGTGCCAGCAGTCTAAGCGACAATCAGCCCCAGCATTTT.

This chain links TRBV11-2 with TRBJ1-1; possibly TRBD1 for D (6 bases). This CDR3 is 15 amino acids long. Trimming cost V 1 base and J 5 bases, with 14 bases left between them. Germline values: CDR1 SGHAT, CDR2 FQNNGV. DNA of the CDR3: TGTGCCAGCAGCTTAGCAGGTGGACAGAAGACTGAAGCTTTCTTT. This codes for CASSLAGGQKTEAFF.

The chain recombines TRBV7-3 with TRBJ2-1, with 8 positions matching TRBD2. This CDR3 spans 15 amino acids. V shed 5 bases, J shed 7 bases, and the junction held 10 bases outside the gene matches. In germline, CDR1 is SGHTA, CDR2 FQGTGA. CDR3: CASSPSGSRINEQFF. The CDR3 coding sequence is TGTGCCAGCAGCCCAAGCGGGAGCCGTATAAATGAGCAGTTCTTC.

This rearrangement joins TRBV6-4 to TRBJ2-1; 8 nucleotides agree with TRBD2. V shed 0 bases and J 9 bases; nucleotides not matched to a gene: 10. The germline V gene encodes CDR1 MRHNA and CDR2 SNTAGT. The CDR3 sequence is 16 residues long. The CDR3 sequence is CASSDSSASGLGEQFF. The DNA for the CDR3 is TGTGCCAGCAGTGACTCGTCAGCTAGCGGGCTGGGTGAGCAGTTCTTC.

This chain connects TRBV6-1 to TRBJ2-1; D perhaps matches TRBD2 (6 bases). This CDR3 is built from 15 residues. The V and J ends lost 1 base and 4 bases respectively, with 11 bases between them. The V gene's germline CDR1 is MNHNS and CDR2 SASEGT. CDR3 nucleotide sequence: TGTGCCAGCAGTGAAGTCGGGAGTAAGTACAATGAGCAGTTCTTC. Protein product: CASSEVGSKYNEQFF.

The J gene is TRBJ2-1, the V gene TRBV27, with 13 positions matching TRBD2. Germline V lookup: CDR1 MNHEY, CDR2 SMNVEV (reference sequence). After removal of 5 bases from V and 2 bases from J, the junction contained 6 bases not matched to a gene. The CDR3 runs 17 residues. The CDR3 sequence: CASSRTSGSITYNEQFF. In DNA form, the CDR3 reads TGTGCCAGCAGTCGGACTAGCGGGAGTATAACCTACAATGAGCAGTTCTTC.

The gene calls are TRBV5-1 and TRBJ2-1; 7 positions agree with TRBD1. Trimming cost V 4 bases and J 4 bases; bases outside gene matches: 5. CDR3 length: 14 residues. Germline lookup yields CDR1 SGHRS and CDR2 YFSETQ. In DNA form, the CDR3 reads TGCGCCAGCAGCGAACCGACAGGGTACAATGAGCAGTTCTTC. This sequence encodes CASSEPTGYNEQFF.

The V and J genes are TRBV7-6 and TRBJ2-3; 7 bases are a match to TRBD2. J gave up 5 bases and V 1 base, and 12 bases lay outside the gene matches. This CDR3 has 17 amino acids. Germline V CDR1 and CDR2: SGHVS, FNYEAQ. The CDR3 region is CASSLVVRRERGDTQYF. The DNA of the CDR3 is TGTGCCAGCAGCTTAGTCGTGAGGCGGGAGAGAGGAGATACGCAGTATTTT. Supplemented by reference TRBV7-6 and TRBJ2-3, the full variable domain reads GAGVSQSPRYKVTKRGQDVALRCDPISGHVSLYWYRQALGQGPEFLTYFNYEAQQDKSGLPNDRFSAERPEGSISTLTIQRTEQRDSAMYRCASSLVVRRERGDTQYFGPGTRLTVL.

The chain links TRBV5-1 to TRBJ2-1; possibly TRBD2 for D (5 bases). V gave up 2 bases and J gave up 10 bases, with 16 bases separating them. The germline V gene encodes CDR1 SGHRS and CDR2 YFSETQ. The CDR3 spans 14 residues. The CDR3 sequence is CASSFSANTGEQFF. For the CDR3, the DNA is TGCGCCAGCAGCTTTAGCGCGAACACGGGGGAGCAGTTCTTC.

The CDR3 spells CASTRLAGVPGELFF. CDR3 in DNA: TGTGCCAGCACCAGATTAGCGGGAGTTCCGGGGGAGCTGTTTTTT. V is TRBV6-1 and J is TRBJ2-2; TRBD2 matches 9 bases. Germline V CDR1 and CDR2: MNHNS, SASEGT. V shed 7 bases, J shed 8 bases, and the junction held 11 bases outside the gene matches. This CDR3 has 15 amino acids.

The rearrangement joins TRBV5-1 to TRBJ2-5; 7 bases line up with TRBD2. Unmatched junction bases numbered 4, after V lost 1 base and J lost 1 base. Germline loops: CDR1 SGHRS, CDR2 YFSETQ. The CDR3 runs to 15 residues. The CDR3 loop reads CASSLRWEGQETQYF. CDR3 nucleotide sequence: TGCGCCAGCAGCTTGAGGTGGGAGGGCCAAGAGACCCAGTACTTC. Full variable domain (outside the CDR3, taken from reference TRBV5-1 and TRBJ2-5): KAGVTQTPRYLIKTRGQQVTLSCSPISGHRSVSWYQQTPGQGLQFLFEYFSETQRNKGNFPGRFSGRQFSNSRSEMNVSTLELGDSALYLCASSLRWEGQETQYFGPGTRLLVL.

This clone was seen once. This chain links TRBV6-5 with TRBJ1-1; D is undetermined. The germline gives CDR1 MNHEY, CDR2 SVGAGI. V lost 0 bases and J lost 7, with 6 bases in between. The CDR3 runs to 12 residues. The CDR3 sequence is CASSYSTSEAFF. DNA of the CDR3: TGTGCCAGCAGTTACTCGACCAGTGAAGCTTTCTTT.

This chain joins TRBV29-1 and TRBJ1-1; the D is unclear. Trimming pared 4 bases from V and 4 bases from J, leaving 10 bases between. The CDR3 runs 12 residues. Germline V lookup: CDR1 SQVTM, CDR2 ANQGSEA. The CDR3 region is CSVAPTGTEAFF. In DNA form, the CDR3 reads TGCAGCGTTGCCCCAACTGGCACTGAAGCTTTCTTT.

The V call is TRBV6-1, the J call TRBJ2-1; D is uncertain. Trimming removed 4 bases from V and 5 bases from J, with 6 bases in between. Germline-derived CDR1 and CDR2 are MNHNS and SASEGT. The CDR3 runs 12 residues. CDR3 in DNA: TGTGCCAGCAGTGCTGGCAACAATGAGCAGTTCTTC. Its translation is CASSAGNNEQFF.

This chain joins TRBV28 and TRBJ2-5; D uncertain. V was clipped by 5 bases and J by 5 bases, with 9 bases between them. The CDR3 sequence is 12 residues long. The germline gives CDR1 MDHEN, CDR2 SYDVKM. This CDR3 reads CASSTVQETQYF. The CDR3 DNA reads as TGTGCCAGCAGTACTGTCCAGGAGACCCAGTACTTC.

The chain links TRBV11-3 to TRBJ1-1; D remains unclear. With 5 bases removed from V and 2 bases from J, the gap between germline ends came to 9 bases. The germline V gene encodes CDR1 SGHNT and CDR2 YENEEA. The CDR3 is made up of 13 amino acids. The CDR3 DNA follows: TGTGCCAGCAGCCAGACATACAACACTGAAGCTTTCTTT. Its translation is CASSQTYNTEAFF.

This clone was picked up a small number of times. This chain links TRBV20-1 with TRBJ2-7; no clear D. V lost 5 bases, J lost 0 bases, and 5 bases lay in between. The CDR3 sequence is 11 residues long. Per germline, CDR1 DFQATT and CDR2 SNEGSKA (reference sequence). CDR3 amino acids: CSASISYEQYF. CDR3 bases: TGCAGTGCTTCTATCTCCTACGAGCAGTACTTC.

For the CDR3, the DNA is TGTGCCAGCAGCGGACCCAGGGGGTCGAACACTGAAGCTTTCTTT. Its protein product is CASSGPRGSNTEAFF. This rearrangement joins TRBV5-4 to TRBJ1-1; 7 bases fit TRBD1. CDR3 length equals 15 residues. V was clipped by 4 bases and J by 1 base; unmatched bases: 7. CDR1 SGHNT and CDR2 YYREEE come from the germline V gene (reference sequence). The variable domain in full, completed from reference TRBV5-4 and TRBJ1-1, reads ETGVTQSPTHLIKTRGQQVTLRCSSQSGHNTVSWYQQALGQGPQFIFQYYREEENGRGNFPPRFSGLQFPNYSSELNVNALELDDSALYLCASSGPRGSNTEAFFGQGTRLTVV.

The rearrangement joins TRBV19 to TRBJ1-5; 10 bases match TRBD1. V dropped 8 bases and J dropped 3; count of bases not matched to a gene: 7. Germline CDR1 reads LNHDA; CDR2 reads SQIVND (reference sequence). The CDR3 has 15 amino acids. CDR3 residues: CASSTTGGNNQPQHF. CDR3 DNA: TGTGCCAGTTCGACGACAGGGGGCAACAATCAGCCCCAGCATTTT.

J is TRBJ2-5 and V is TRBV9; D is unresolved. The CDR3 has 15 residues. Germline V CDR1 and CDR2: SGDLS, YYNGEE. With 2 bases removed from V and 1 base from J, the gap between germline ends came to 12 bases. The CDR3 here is CASSVGRMTQETQYF. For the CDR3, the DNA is TGTGCCAGCAGCGTGGGTAGAATGACCCAAGAGACCCAGTACTTC. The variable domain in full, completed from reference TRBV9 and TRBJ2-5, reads DSGVTQTPKHLITATGQRVTLRCSPRSGDLSVYWYQQSLDQGLQFLIQYYNGEERAKGNILERFSAQQFPDLHSELNLSSLELGDSALYFCASSVGRMTQETQYFGPGTRLLVL.

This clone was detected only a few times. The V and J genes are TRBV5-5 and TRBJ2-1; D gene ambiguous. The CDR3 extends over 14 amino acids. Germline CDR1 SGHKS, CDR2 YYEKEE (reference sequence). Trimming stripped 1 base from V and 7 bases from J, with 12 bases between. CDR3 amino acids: CASSLWAAVNEQFF. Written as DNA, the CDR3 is TGTGCCAGCAGCTTGTGGGCCGCCGTAAATGAGCAGTTCTTC.

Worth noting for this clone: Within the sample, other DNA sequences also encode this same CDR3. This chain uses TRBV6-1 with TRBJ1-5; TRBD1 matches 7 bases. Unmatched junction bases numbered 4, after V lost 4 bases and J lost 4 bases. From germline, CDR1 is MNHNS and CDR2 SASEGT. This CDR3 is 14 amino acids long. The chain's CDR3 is CASSARTGNQPQHF. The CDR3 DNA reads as TGTGCCAGCAGTGCCAGGACAGGAAATCAGCCCCAGCATTTT.

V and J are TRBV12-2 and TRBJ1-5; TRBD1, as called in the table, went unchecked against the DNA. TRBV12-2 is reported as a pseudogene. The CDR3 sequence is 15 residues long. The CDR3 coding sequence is TGTGCAAGTCGCCCGGGGACAGGGGGCGATCAGCCCCAGCATTTT. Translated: CASRPGTGGDQPQHF.

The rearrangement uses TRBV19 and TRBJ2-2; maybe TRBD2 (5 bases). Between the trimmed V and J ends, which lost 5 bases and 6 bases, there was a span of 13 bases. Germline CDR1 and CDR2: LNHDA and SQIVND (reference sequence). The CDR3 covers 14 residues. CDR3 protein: CASSLQRDAGELFF. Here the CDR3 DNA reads TGTGCCAGTAGTTTGCAACGGGATGCCGGGGAGCTGTTTTTT.

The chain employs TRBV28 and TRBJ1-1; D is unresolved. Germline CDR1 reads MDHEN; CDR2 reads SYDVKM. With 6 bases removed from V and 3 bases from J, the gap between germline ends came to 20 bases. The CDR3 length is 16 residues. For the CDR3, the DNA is TGTGCCAGCAGAAAGCCTAGGGCTTTCCGGGACACTGAAGCTTTCTTT. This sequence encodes CASRKPRAFRDTEAFF.

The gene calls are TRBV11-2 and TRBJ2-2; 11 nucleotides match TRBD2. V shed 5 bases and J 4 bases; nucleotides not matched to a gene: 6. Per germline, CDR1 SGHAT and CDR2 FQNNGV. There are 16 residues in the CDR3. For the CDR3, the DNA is TGTGCCAGCAGCCGAGGACTAGCGGGTCTCACCGGGGAGCTGTTTTTT. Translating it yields CASSRGLAGLTGELFF.

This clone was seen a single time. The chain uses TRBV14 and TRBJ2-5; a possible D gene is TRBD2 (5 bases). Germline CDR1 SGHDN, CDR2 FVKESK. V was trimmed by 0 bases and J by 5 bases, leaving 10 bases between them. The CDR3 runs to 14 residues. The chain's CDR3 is CASSQEGWRETQYF. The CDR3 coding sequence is TGTGCCAGCAGCCAAGAAGGTTGGAGGGAGACCCAGTACTTC. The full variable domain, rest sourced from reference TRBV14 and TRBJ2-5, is EAGVTQFPSHSVIEKGQTVTLRCDPISGHDNLYWYRRVMGKEIKFLLHFVKESKQDESGMPNNRFLAERTGGTYSTLKVQPAELEDSGVYFCASSQEGWRETQYFGPGTRLLVL.

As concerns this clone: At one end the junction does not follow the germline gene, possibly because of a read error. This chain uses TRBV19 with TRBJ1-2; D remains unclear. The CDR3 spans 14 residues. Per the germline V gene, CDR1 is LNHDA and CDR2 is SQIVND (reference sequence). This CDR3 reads CASNPAQANYGYIF. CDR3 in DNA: TGTGCCAGTAATCCGGCCCAAGCGAACTATGGCTACATCTTC.

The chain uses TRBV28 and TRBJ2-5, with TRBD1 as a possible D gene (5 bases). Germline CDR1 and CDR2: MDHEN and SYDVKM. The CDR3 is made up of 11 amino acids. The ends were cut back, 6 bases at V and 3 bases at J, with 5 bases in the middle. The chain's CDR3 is CASRTEETQYF. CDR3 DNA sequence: TGTGCCAGCAGGACAGAAGAGACCCAGTACTTC.

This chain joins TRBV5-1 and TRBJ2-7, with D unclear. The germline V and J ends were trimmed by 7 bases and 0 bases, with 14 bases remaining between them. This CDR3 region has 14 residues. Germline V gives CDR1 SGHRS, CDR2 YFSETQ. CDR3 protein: CASRPEPPSYEQYF. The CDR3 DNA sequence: TGCGCCAGCCGCCCTGAACCTCCCTCCTACGAGCAGTACTTC.

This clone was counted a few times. The CDR3 nucleotides are TGTGCCAGTAGGGAGCCGGGACTGGGGGATCAGCCCCAGCATTTT. Translation: CASREPGLGDQPQHF. This chain links TRBV19 with TRBJ1-5; D is perhaps TRBD1 (5 bases). The length of the CDR3 is 15 residues. The V gene lost 6 bases and the J gene lost 5 bases, with 17 bases spanning the gap. Germline CDR1 LNHDA, CDR2 SQIVND (reference sequence).

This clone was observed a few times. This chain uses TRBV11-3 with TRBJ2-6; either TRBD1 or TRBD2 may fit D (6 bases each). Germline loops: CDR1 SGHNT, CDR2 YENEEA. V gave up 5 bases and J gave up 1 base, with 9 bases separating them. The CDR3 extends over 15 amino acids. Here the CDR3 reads CASSQGGSGANVLTF. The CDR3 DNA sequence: TGTGCCAGCAGCCAAGGGGGGTCTGGGGCCAACGTCCTGACTTTC.